A single sample is the source of the 16 T cell receptor beta chains below, sequenced in a study of T cell responses to AZD1222 COVID-19 vaccine. Sequencing was performed with immunoSEQ multiplex PCR; in TCRdb, only in-frame clones are kept and a portion is missing. This table holds 110,000 to 150,000 clones, approximately 91% found once. This specimen was peripheral blood, taken on day 0 of AZD1222 vaccination. These receptors were obtained from an adult in good health.

V and J are TRBV7-9 and TRBJ2-1, with 9 bases identical to TRBD1. CDR3 size: 16 residues. Per the germline V gene, CDR1 is SEHNR and CDR2 is FQNEAQ (reference sequence). Trimming at V came to 6 bases and at J to 4 bases, leaving 10 bases not matched to a gene. In DNA form, the CDR3 reads TGTGCCAGCAGTTTGGGGACAGGGAGATTTTACAATGAGCAGTTCTTC. Residues: CASSLGTGRFYNEQFF.

Here the CDR3 DNA reads TGTGCCAGCAGCTTAGATCCAAGCGGGAGAGAGACCCAGTACTTC. Its protein is CASSLDPSGRETQYF. V usage is TRBV5-6 and J usage is TRBJ2-5; 8 bases map to TRBD2. Germline V gene data show CDR1 as SGHDT and CDR2 as YYEEEE. The CDR3 runs 15 residues. V dropped 2 bases and J dropped 4; count of bases not matched to a gene: 7.

This clone has just one count. The gene calls are TRBV7-2 and TRBJ2-5; 9 positions match TRBD1. J gave up 4 bases and V 1 base, and 4 bases lay outside the gene matches. The CDR3 is 15 amino acids. Germline assignment: CDR1 SGHTA and CDR2 FQGNSA. The CDR3 here is CASSLGQGVGETQYF. As DNA, the CDR3 is TGTGCCAGCAGCTTAGGACAGGGGGTTGGAGAGACCCAGTACTTC. Variable domain in full (rest from reference TRBV7-2 and TRBJ2-5): GAGVSQSPSNKVTEKGKDVELRCDPISGHTALYWYRQSLGQGLEFLIYFQGNSAPDKSGLPSDRFSAERTGGSVSTLTIQRTQQEDSAVYLCASSLGQGVGETQYFGPGTRLLVL.

The chain is built from TRBV13 and TRBJ1-1; D is uncertain. V was trimmed by 5 bases and J by 5 bases, leaving 9 bases between them. Germline CDR1 reads PRHDT; CDR2 reads FYEKMQ (reference sequence). The CDR3 loop spans 12 amino acids. Here the CDR3 DNA reads TGTGCCAGCAGCCCGGAGTGGACTGAAGCTTTCTTT. Translation: CASSPEWTEAFF.

The chain carries TRBV2 and TRBJ1-2; D not certain. Trimming stripped 8 bases from V and 8 bases from J, with 15 bases between. The V gene's germline CDR1 is SNHLY and CDR2 FYNNEI. The CDR3 loop spans 12 amino acids. The chain's CDR3 is CASVGLTPGYTF. CDR3 nucleotide sequence: TGTGCCAGCGTAGGACTTACGCCCGGCTACACCTTC.

A few counts support this clone. The rearrangement uses TRBV7-3 and TRBJ2-1; D might be TRBD2 (6 bases). The CDR3 consists of 15 residues. CDR1 is SGHTA and CDR2 is FQGTGA in the germline V gene. V shed 3 bases and J shed 9 bases, with 18 bases lying between them. The CDR3 sequence: CASSFTRGVGSEQFF. The CDR3 DNA is TGTGCCAGCAGCTTTACTCGCGGGGTAGGTAGTGAGCAGTTCTTC.

This clone has just a few counts. The chain has TRBV29-1 and TRBJ1-3, with 7 bases identical to TRBD1. The CDR3 loop spans 14 amino acids. CDR1 is SQVTM and CDR2 is ANQGSEA in the germline V gene. J lost 4 bases, V lost 5 bases, and 8 bases had no gene match. CDR3: CSVTGEYAGNTIYF. The CDR3 region has the DNA TGCAGCGTTACAGGGGAATATGCCGGAAACACCATATATTTT.

The chain employs TRBV30 and TRBJ2-7, with 7 bases fitting TRBD2. The CDR3 length is 14 residues. The V gene end was trimmed by 4 bases and the J gene end by 7 bases; junction bases not matched to a gene: 13. Germline V gene sequence: CDR1 GTSNPN, CDR2 SVGIG (reference sequence). The CDR3 region has the DNA TGTGCCTGGATAGCTAGCGGTACGTACGAGGAGCAGTACTTC. Its protein product is CAWIASGTYEEQYF.

Concerning this clone: One end of the junction does not line up with germline, which may come from a read error. The genes are TRBV2 and TRBJ2-5; 14 bases map to TRBD2. This CDR3 spans 16 amino acids. Germline V gives CDR1 SNHLY, CDR2 FYNNEI. CDR3: CASTLGTSGGAETQYF. CDR3 coding DNA: TGCGCCAGCACTTTGGGGACTAGCGGGGGCGCGGAGACCCAGTACTTC.

The gene calls are TRBV7-9 and TRBJ1-1; D may be TRBD1 (6 bases). The germline V gene encodes CDR1 SEHNR and CDR2 FQNEAQ (reference sequence). The CDR3 covers 16 residues. V was cut by 5 bases and J by 1 base, with 17 bases left in between. The CDR3 nucleotides read TGTGCCAGCAGCCCCCGAGGGGGGACCCGGAACACTGAAGCTTTCTTT. The encoded protein is CASSPRGGTRNTEAFF.

V is TRBV15 and J is TRBJ2-3, with D possibly matching TRBD1 (6 bases). CDR1 and CDR2 from the germline V gene are LNHNV and YYDKDF (reference sequence). This CDR3 region has 16 residues. Trimming took 3 bases from V and 0 from J, leaving 13 bases between them. The CDR3 nucleotides read TGTGCCACCAGCAGGGAATGGACAGTGAGCACAGATACGCAGTATTTT. It translates to CATSREWTVSTDTQYF.

The rearrangement joins TRBV19 to TRBJ2-1, with D hard to call. This CDR3 region has 15 residues. In germline, CDR1 is LNHDA, CDR2 SQIVND (reference sequence). The ends were cut back, 3 bases at V and 0 bases at J, with 9 bases in the middle. The CDR3 loop is CASSISLFSYNEQFF. CDR3 bases: TGTGCCAGTAGTATTAGCCTATTCTCCTACAATGAGCAGTTCTTC.

Notes on this clone: One end of the junction varies from germline; a read error may be responsible. The rearrangement uses TRBV2 and TRBJ1-1; 10 bases line up with TRBD1. The germline CDR1 and CDR2 sequences are SNHLY and FYNNEI. This CDR3 contains 15 residues. DNA for the CDR3: TGTGCCGGCAGCCGACAGGGGGCGACCAACACTGAAGCTTTCTTT. Encoded protein: CAGSRQGATNTEAFF.

The chain joins TRBV18 to TRBJ2-3; 11 positions match TRBD1. CDR1 is KGHSH and CDR2 is LQKENI in the germline V gene. This CDR3 spans 15 amino acids. V gave up 6 bases and J gave up 4 bases; unmatched junction bases: 6. CDR3 coding DNA: TGTGCCAGCTCGCGGGACAGGGGGTTGTCAGATACGCAGTATTTT. Translated, it gives CASSRDRGLSDTQYF.

This clone came up a few times. The CDR3 loop reads CASRAGTGGEKLFF. CDR3 sequence (DNA): TGTGCCAGCAGGGCCGGGACAGGGGGTGAAAAACTGTTTTTT. This rearrangement joins TRBV2 to TRBJ1-4, with 11 bases that match TRBD1. J was trimmed by 7 bases and V by 6 bases; bases with no gene match: 4. The CDR3 length is 14 residues. The germline gives CDR1 SNHLY, CDR2 FYNNEI.

The chain's CDR3 is CASSYSKYGAQGEQFF. In DNA form, the CDR3 reads TGTGCCAGCAGTTACTCGAAGTATGGAGCCCAAGGTGAGCAGTTCTTC. The chain carries TRBV6-5 and TRBJ2-1; D is undetermined. V was trimmed by 0 bases and J by 9 bases, leaving 18 bases between them. Germline CDR1 reads MNHEY; CDR2 reads SVGAGI. The CDR3 loop spans 16 amino acids.